Listed below are T cell receptor beta chains from one sample, sequenced in a study of T cells after yellow fever vaccination. TCRdb ran MiXCR on the 5' RACE reads and lists one entry per CDR3 protein. Here the sample spans around 88,000 distinct CDR3 sequences, 13% being singletons. The specimen comprised CD8+ T cells not binding an NS4B(214-222) dextramer, sorted from PBMCs, sampled roughly 20 days after the first yellow fever vaccination. These receptors all come from a man younger than 35 who received the YFV17D yellow fever vaccine. The CDR3 runs from the conserved cysteine through the conserved F or W. D genes are given only for firm matches. Part of the rows lack a size; the others show once, few, many or a class for expanded clones.

v_gene	abundance	d_gene	j_gene	CDR3aa	CDR3nt
TRBV3-1	many	-	TRBJ2-5	CASSLRTDSYQETQYF	TGTGCCAGCAGCCTGAGGACGGACTCGTACCAAGAGACCCAGTACTTC
TRBV7-9	-	-	TRBJ2-7	CASSSGQPFQYF	TGTGCCAGCAGCTCAGGACAGCCTTTTCAGTACTTC
TRBV11-2	few	-	TRBJ1-1	CASSSAAVLTSMNTEAFF	TGTGCCAGCAGCTCGGCGGCAGTCTTAACCTCAATGAACACTGAAGCTTTCTTT
TRBV19	few	-	TRBJ2-2	CATRAGELFF	TGTGCCACCCGAGCCGGGGAGCTGTTTTTT
TRBV9	many	TRBD1	TRBJ2-7	CASSSGTGLEQYF	TGTGCCAGCAGTTCCGGGACAGGGCTCGAGCAGTACTTC
TRBV7-3	few	-	TRBJ2-7	CASSLFPGASYEQYF	TGTGCCAGCAGCTTATTTCCTGGGGCCTCCTACGAGCAGTACTTC
TRBV12-3/TRBV12-4	-	-	TRBJ2-1	CASSTTVNEQFF	TGTGCCAGCAGTACGACAGTCAATGAGCAGTTCTTC
TRBV6-2/TRBV6-3	-	-	TRBJ2-7	CASSSGQGPYEQYF	TGTGCCAGCAGTTCGGGGCAGGGGCCCTACGAGCAGTACTTC
TRBV6-5	few	TRBD2	TRBJ2-5	CASSYWAASGAQETQYF	TGTGCCAGCAGTTACTGGGCGGCTAGCGGGGCCCAAGAGACCCAGTACTTC
TRBV6-1	-	-	TRBJ1-1	CASTPRGGDTEAFF	TGTGCCAGCACCCCCCGGGGGGGGGACACTGAAGCTTTCTTT